Presented here are 5 T cell receptor beta chains from one specimen sequenced in a study of blood T cell repertoires in COVID-19. Assay used: immunoSEQ multiplex PCR; TCRdb lists only in-frame clones, some missing. The sample includes roughly 670,000 clones, just under 90% of them seen just once. The specimen sequenced was peripheral blood. These receptors all come from a woman between 18 and 30 years old with acute or convalescent COVID-19.

This chain connects TRBV2 to TRBJ1-2; the D gene is possibly TRBD1 (6 bases). CDR3 length equals 16 residues. The germline V gene has CDR1 SNHLY and CDR2 FYNNEI. Trimming stripped 7 bases from V and 0 bases from J, with 18 bases between. This chain's CDR3 is CASKTGSGLPNYGYTF. The CDR3 DNA follows: TGTGCCAGCAAAACAGGGTCCGGGCTACCTAACTATGGCTACACCTTC.

The chain has TRBV6-5 and TRBJ2-7; perhaps TRBD1 as D (6 bases). The V and J ends lost 5 bases and 3 bases respectively, with 11 bases between them. CDR1 is MNHEY and CDR2 is SVGAGI in the germline V gene. This CDR3 comprises 13 residues. The CDR3 nucleotides are TGTGCCAGCAGTCCTACAGGGAACTACGAGCAGTACTTC. Protein: CASSPTGNYEQYF.

The chain carries TRBV14 and TRBJ2-1; 11 nucleotides match TRBD2. The CDR3 runs 18 residues. The V gene's germline CDR1 is SGHDN and CDR2 FVKESK. V shed 0 bases and J 3 bases; nucleotides not matched to a gene: 7. CDR3 DNA sequence: TGTGCCAGCAGCCAAGATATGACTAGCGGGACCTTCTACAATGAGCAGTTCTTC. Its protein product is CASSQDMTSGTFYNEQFF.

This rearrangement joins TRBV6-5 to TRBJ1-2, with D tentatively TRBD1 (5 bases). This CDR3 spans 10 amino acids. V was cut by 10 bases and J by 5 bases, with 8 bases left in between. In germline, CDR1 is MNHEY, CDR2 SVGAGI. The CDR3 DNA is TGTGCCACCTCAGGGTATGGCTACACCTTC. Protein sequence: CATSGYGYTF.

CDR3 region: CASSPYTGQGDTNEKLFF. The CDR3 DNA reads as TGTGCCAGCTCACCCTATACCGGACAGGGGGACACTAATGAAAAACTGTTTTTT. The chain employs TRBV18 and TRBJ1-4; 10 bases agree with TRBD1. CDR3 length equals 18 residues. The V gene's germline CDR1 is KGHSH and CDR2 LQKENI. Unmatched junction bases numbered 9, after V lost 3 bases and J lost 2 bases.